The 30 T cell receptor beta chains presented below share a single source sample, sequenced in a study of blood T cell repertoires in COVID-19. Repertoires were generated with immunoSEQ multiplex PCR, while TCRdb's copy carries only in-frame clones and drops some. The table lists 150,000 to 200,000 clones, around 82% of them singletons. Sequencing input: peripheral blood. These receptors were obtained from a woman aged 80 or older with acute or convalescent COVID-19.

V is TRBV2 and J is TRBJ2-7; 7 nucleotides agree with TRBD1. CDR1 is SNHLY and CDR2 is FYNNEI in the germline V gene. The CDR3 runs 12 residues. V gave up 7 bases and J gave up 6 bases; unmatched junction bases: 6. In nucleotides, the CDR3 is TGTGCCAGCACTGACAGGGTTTTCGAGCAGTACTTC. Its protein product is CASTDRVFEQYF.

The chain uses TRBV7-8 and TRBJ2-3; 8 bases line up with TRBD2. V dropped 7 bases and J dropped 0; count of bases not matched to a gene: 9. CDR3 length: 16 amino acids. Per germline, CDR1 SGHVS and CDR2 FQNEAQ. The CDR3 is CASTLSGGDSTDTQYF. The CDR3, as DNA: TGTGCCAGCACCCTATCCGGGGGGGATAGCACAGATACGCAGTATTTT.

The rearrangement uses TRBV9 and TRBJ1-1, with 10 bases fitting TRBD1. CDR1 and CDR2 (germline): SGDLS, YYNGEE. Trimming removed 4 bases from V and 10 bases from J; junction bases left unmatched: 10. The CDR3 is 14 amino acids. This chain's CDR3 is CASSPMTGGASAFF. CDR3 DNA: TGTGCCAGCAGCCCCATGACAGGGGGCGCGTCAGCTTTCTTT.

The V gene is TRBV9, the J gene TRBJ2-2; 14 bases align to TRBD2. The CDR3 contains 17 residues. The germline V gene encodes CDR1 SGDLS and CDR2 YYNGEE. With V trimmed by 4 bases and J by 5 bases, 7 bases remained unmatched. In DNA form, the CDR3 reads TGTGCCAGCAGCATTCGGACTAGCGGGAGGAGTACCGGGGAGCTGTTTTTT. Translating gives CASSIRTSGRSTGELFF.

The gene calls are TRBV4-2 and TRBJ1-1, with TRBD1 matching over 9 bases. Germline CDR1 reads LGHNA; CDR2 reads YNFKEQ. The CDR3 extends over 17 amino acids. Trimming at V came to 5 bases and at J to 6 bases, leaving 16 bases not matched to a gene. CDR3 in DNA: TGTGCCAGCAGCAAACTCCCGGGACAGGGAAGGGAGGCTGAAGCTTTCTTT. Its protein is CASSKLPGQGREAEAFF.

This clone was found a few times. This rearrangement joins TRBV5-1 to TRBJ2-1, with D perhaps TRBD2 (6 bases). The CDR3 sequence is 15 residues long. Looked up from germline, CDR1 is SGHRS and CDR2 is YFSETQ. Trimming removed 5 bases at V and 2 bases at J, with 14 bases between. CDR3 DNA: TGCGCCAGCAGTCCGGTGGGCGGGACCTACAATGAGCAGTTCTTC. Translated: CASSPVGGTYNEQFF.

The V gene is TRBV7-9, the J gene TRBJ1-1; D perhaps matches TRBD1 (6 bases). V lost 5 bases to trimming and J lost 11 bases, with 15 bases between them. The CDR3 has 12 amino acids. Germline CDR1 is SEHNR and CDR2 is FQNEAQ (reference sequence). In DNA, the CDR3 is TGTGCCAGCAGCCCGGGGACATACCGGGCTTTCTTT. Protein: CASSPGTYRAFF.

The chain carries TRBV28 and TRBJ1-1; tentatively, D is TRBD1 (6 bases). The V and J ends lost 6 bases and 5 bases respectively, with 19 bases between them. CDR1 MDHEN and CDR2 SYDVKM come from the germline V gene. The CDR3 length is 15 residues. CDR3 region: CASSRTGYGKTEAFF. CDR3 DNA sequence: TGTGCCAGCAGCCGTACAGGGTATGGGAAGACTGAAGCTTTCTTT.

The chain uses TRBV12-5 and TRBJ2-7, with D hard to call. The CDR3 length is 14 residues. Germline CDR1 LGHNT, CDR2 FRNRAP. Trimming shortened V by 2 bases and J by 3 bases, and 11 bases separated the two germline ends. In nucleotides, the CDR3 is TGTGCTAGTGGTTTGAATCGGAGAATCTACGAGCAGTACTTC. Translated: CASGLNRRIYEQYF.

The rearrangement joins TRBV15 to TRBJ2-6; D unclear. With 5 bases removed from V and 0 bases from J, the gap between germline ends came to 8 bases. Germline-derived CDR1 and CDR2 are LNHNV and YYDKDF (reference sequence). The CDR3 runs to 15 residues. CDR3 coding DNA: TGTGCCACCAGCTCCAGTCGCTCTGGGGCCAACGTCCTGACTTTC. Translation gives CATSSSRSGANVLTF.

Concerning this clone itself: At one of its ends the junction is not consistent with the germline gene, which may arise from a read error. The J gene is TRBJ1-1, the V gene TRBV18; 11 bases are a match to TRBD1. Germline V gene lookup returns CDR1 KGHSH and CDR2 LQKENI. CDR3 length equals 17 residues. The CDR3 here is CASLPGTGGTMNTEAFF. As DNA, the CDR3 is TGTGCCAGCTTACCAGGGACAGGGGGTACTATGAACACTGAAGCTTTCTTT.

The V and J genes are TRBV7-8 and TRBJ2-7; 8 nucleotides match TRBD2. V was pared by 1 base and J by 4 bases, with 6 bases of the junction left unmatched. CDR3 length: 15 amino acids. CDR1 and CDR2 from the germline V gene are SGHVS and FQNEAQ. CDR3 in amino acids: CASSLGRAGAYEQYF. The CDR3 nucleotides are TGTGCCAGCAGCTTAGGACGAGCGGGAGCTTACGAGCAGTACTTC.

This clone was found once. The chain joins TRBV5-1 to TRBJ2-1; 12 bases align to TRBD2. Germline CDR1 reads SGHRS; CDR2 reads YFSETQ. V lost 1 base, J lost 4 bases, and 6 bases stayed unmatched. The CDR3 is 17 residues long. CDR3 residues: CASSLNLAGGPYNEQFF. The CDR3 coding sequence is TGCGCCAGCAGCTTGAATCTAGCGGGGGGGCCGTACAATGAGCAGTTCTTC.

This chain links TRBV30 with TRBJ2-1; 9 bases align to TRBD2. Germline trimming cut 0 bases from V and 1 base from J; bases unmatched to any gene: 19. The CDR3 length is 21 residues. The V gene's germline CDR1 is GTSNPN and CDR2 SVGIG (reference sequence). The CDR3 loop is CAWSVRWLAGKGIRSYNEQFF. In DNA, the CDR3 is TGTGCCTGGAGTGTACGGTGGCTAGCGGGGAAGGGGATCAGGTCCTACAATGAGCAGTTCTTC.

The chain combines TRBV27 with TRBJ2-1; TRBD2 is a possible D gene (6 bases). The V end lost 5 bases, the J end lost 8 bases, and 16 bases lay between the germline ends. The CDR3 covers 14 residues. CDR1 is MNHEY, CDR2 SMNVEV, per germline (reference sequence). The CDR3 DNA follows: TGTGCCAGCAGTCCCGGACTGAAGCGGGATGAGCAGTTCTTC. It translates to CASSPGLKRDEQFF.

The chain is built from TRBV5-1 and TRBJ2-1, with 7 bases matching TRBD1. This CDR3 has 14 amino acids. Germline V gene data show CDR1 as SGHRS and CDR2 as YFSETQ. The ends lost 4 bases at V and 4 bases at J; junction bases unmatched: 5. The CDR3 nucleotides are TGCGCCAGCAGCAGACAGGGTCCATACAATGAGCAGTTCTTC. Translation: CASSRQGPYNEQFF.

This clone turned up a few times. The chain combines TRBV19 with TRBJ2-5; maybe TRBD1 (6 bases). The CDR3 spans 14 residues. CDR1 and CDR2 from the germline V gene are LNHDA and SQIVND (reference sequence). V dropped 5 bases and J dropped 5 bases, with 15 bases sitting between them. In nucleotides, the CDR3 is TGTGCCAGTAGTCCCCCAGGGGTTCGGGAGACCCAGTACTTC. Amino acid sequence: CASSPPGVRETQYF.

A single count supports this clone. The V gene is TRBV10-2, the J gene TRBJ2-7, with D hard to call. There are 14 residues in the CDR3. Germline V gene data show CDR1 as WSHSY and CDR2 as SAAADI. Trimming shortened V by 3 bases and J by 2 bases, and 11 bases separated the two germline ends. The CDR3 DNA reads TGCGCCAGCAGTGACCCGACACCCCCCTACGAGCAGTACTTC. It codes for CASSDPTPPYEQYF.

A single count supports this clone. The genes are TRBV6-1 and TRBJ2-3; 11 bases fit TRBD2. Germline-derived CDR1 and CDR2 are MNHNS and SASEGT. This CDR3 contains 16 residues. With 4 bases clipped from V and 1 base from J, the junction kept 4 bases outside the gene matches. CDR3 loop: CASSALAGGRTDTQYF. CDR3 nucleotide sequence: TGTGCCAGCAGTGCTCTAGCGGGGGGCCGCACAGATACGCAGTATTTT.

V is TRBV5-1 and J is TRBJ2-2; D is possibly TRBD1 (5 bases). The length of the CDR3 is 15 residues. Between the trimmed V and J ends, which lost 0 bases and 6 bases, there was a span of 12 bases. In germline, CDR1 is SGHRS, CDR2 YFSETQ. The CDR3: CASSLEGAWSGELFF. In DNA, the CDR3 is TGCGCCAGCAGCTTGGAAGGGGCATGGTCCGGGGAGCTGTTTTTT.

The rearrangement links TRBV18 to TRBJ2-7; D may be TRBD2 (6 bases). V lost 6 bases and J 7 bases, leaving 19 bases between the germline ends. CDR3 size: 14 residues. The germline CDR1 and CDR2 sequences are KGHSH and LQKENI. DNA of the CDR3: TGTGCCAGCTCCATCACGGGAACCGCGGGGGAGCAGTACTTC. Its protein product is CASSITGTAGEQYF.

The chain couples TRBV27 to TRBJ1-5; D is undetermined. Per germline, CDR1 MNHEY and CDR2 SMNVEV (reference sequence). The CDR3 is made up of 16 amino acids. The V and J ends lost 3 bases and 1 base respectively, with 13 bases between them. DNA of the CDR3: TGTGCCAGCAGTTTGAGGGCCCCCCGGAGCAATCAGCCCCAGCATTTT. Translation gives CASSLRAPRSNQPQHF.

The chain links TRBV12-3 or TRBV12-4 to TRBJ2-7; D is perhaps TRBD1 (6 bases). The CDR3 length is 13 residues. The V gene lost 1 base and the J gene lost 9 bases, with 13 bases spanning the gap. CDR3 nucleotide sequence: TGTGCCAGCAGTTTAGTTCAGGGGAGCGGGCAGTACTTC. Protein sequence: CASSLVQGSGQYF.

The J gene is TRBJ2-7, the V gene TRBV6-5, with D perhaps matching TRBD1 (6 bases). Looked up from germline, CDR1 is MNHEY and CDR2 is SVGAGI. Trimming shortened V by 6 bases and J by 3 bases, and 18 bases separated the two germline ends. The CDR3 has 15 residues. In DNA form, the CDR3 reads TGTGCCAGCAGGGTCGGGCAGGGGCCAGTCTACGAGCAGTACTTC. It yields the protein CASRVGQGPVYEQYF.

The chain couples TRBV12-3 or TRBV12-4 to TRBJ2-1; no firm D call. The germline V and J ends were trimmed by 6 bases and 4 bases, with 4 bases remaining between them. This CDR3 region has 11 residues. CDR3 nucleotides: TGTGCCAGCAGCATTTACAATGAGCAGTTCTTC. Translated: CASSIYNEQFF.

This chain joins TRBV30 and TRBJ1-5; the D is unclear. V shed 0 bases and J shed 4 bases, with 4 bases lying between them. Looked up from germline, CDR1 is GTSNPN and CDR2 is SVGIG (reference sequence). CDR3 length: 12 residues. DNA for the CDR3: TGTGCCTGGAGTGTCCCGAATCAGCCCCAGCATTTT. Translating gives CAWSVPNQPQHF.

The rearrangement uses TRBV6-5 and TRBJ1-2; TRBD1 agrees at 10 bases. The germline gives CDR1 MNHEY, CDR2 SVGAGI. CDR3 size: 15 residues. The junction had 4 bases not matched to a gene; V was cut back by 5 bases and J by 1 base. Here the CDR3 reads CASSPDRGLNYGYTF. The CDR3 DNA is TGTGCCAGCAGTCCCGACAGGGGGCTTAACTATGGCTACACCTTC.

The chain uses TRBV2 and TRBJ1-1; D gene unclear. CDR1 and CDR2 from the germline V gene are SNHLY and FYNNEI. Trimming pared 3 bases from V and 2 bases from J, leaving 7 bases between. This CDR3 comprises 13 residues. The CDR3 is CASSERENTEAFF. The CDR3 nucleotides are TGTGCCAGCAGTGAGAGAGAAAACACTGAAGCTTTCTTT.

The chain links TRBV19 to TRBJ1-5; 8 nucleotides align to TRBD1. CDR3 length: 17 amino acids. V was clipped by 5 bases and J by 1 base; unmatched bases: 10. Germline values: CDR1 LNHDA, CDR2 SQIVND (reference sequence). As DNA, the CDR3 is TGTGCCAGTAGTCCCTCGACGGACAGGGTCAGCAATCAGCCCCAGCATTTT. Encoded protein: CASSPSTDRVSNQPQHF.

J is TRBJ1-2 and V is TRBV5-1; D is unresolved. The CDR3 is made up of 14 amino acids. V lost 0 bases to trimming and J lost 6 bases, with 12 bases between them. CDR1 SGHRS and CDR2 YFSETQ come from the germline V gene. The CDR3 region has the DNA TGCGCCAGCAGCTTGGCCTCAAGAGGGAATGGCTACACCTTC. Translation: CASSLASRGNGYTF.